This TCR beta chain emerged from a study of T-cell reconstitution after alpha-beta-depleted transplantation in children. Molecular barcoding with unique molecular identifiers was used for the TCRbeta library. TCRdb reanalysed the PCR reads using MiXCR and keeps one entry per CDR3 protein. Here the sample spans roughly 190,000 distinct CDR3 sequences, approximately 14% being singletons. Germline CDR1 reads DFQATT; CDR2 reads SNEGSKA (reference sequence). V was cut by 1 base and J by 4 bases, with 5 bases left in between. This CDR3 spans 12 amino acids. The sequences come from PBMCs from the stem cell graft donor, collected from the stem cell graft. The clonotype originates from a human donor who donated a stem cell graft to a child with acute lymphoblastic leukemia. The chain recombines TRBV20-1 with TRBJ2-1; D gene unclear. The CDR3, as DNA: TGCAGTGCTAGAGTACAGTACAATGAGCAGTTCTTC. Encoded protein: CSARVQYNEQFF.